The rows below give T cell receptor beta chains drawn from one sample of a study of graft-versus-host responses after intestinal transplantation. Method: immunoSEQ multiplex PCR; TCRdb's copy keeps in-frame clones and lacks some. This table has about 31,000 clones, roughly four fifths appearing once. These receptors lack a known antigen. This sample comprised unstimulated CD8+ T cells sorted from spleen or lymph node cells, obtained before intestinal transplant. The receptors originated from a human donor who received an intestinal transplant. The CDR3 runs from the conserved cysteine through the conserved F or W. The order of the fields is D gene, V gene, J gene, CDR3 protein. D genes are given only for firm matches.

.	TRBV5-6	TRBJ2-7	CASSPNPGDWTYEQYF
.	TRBV28	TRBJ2-3	CASSFGEITDTQYF
.	TRBV19	TRBJ1-2	CASSPRDAGRFYTF
.	TRBV19	TRBJ2-1	CASSIGTGTTLRNEQFF
TRBD1	TRBV5-4	TRBJ1-4	CASSFGTGAGGEKLFF
TRBD1	TRBV19	TRBJ1-1	CASSPRDSGWTEAFF
.	TRBV18	TRBJ2-1	CASSPPPGNSYNEQFF
.	TRBV6-5	TRBJ1-2	CASSLGSGLYGYTF
TRBD1	TRBV4-1	TRBJ2-2	CASSQRTGNTGELFF
.	TRBV7-9	TRBJ1-2	CASSQGVNYGYTF
TRBD2	TRBV6-1	TRBJ2-3	CASSDLAGVSTDTQYF
.	TRBV6-6	TRBJ2-1	CASSPAAGPTYNEQFF
.	TRBV19	TRBJ1-1	CASSERLGNTEAFF
TRBD1	TRBV7-9	TRBJ2-1	CASRQGITNNEQFF
TRBD1	TRBV19	TRBJ1-3	CASSTTGVSGNTIYF
TRBD1	TRBV27	TRBJ2-7	CASRRTGVYEQYF
TRBD2	TRBV6-5	TRBJ2-1	CASTIGTSAHNEQFF